These T cell receptor beta chains were read from a single sample in a study of vaccination and CD4 T cells after COVID-19. TCRdb used MiXCR to reprocess the PCR reads, holding one entry per CDR3 protein. The sample lists over 9,000 distinct CDR3 sequences; 55% to 60% were seen once. Their target antigens are unknown. The sequencing sample was made of CD4+ T cells from blood, cultured in vitro. Receptor source: a human donor who had recovered from COVID-19. Each CDR3 is given with its conserved first and last residue. D genes are given only for firm matches. Some rows mark clone size as missing; the rest say once, few, many or name a class of expanded clone.

j_call,d_call,cdr3_length,clone_size,v_call,cdr3_nt,cdr3_aa
TRBJ1-1,-,12,-,TRBV7-9,TGTGCCAGTATGGGACGCAGCACTGAAGCTTTCTTT,CASMGRSTEAFF
TRBJ2-5,TRBD2,13,-,TRBV12-3/TRBV12-4,TGTGCCAGCAGCCTCCGACTAGCGGGGGCCCAGTACTTC,CASSLRLAGAQYF
TRBJ1-1,-,14,-,TRBV30,TGTGCCTGGAGAAGAGGTCGGGGGGTCACTGAAGCTTTCTTT,CAWRRGRGVTEAFF
TRBJ2-7,-,11,-,TRBV6-2/TRBV6-3,TGTGCCAGCGGGCAGGCTTACGAGCAGTACTTC,CASGQAYEQYF
TRBJ1-2,-,14,-,TRBV30,TGTGCCTGGAGCCCCCGGGGGGGGAACTATGGCTACACCTTC,CAWSPRGGNYGYTF
TRBJ2-2,-,14,-,TRBV12-3/TRBV12-4,TGTGCCAGCAGCCCTAGAAGTTTGGGCGGGGAGCTGTTTTTT,CASSPRSLGGELFF
TRBJ2-1,-,14,-,TRBV20-1,TGCAGTGCTAGAAGTCCAGGGTCATCGGGCGAGCAGTTCTTC,CSARSPGSSGEQFF
TRBJ1-5,-,14,-,TRBV20-1,TGCAGTGCTACTAATCAGGGGACCAATCAGCCCCAGCATTTT,CSATNQGTNQPQHF
TRBJ2-3,TRBD2,15,-,TRBV11-2,TGTGCCAGCAGCCGCGGGGGGGCCGGAGGAGATACGCAGTATTTT,CASSRGGAGGDTQYF
TRBJ1-6,-,15,-,TRBV27,TGTGCCAGCAGCCCCTTGTCAGCCTATAATTCACCCCTCCACTTT,CASSPLSAYNSPLHF
TRBJ2-5,-,14,-,TRBV19,TGTGCCAGTAGTCCACAGGGGGGGAAAGAGACCCAGTACTTC,CASSPQGGKETQYF
TRBJ2-2,TRBD1,15,-,TRBV29-1,TGCAGCGCCAAGGGACAGGGGGTGTCTACCGGGGAGCTGTTTTTT,CSAKGQGVSTGELFF
TRBJ2-7,-,14,once,TRBV5-1,TGCGCCAGCAGCCCAACTAGCCGGTCCTACGAGCAGTACTTC,CASSPTSRSYEQYF
TRBJ2-3,-,15,-,TRBV6-5,TGTGCCAGCAGTTACCGGCCCCCGAAAACGGATACGCAGTATTTT,CASSYRPPKTDTQYF
TRBJ1-6,TRBD1,14,-,TRBV6-1,TGTGCCAGCAGAATTACAGGGGGAGGGTCACCCCTCCACTTT,CASRITGGGSPLHF
TRBJ1-6,-,15,-,TRBV12-3/TRBV12-4,TGTGCCAGCAGCCACGAGGGGGTAGGTTTATCACCCCTCCACTTT,CASSHEGVGLSPLHF
TRBJ1-6,-,17,few,TRBV7-9,TGTGCCAGCAGCTTTCGGGCTCAGAACACCTATAATTCACCCCTCCACTTT,CASSFRAQNTYNSPLHF
TRBJ2-7,-,13,-,TRBV6-2/TRBV6-3,TGTGCCAGCAGTTCCGGGCCACTGGTCGAGCAGTACTTC,CASSSGPLVEQYF
TRBJ1-2,-,14,-,TRBV11-3,TGTGCCAGCAGCTTAGAATCGGGGAACTATGGCTACACCTTC,CASSLESGNYGYTF
TRBJ1-2,-,11,-,TRBV2,TGTGCCAGCAGGGGGGCGGCGGGCTACACCTTC,CASRGAAGYTF
TRBJ1-5,-,13,-,TRBV30,TGTGCCTGGAGTGTGGGCCAAAATCAGCCCCAGCATTTT,CAWSVGQNQPQHF
TRBJ1-2,-,13,few,TRBV27,TGTGCCAGCAGAGGCAGGGCTAACTATGGCTACACCTTC,CASRGRANYGYTF
TRBJ2-5,-,14,once,TRBV7-2,TGTGCCAGCAGCCGGACCGGGGGGCGTGAGACCCAGTACTTC,CASSRTGGRETQYF
TRBJ1-1,-,13,few,TRBV12-5,TGTGCTAGTGGTTCCCCCGCACAGATAGAAGCTTTCTTT,CASGSPAQIEAFF
TRBJ2-7,TRBD2,15,-,TRBV6-2/TRBV6-3,TGTGCCAGCAGTCTTACCGGGACTAGAGGGTACGAGCAGTACTTC,CASSLTGTRGYEQYF
TRBJ2-3,TRBD2,21,-,TRBV11-3,TGTGCCAGCAGCTCCCTTGGGAGTAGCGGGGGGGCCCGGTCTAGCACAGATACGCAGTATTTT,CASSSLGSSGGARSSTDTQYF
TRBJ1-1,TRBD1,17,-,TRBV19,TGTGCCAGTAGTATAAGGGGGACAGGGGGCATGAACACTGAAGCTTTCTTT,CASSIRGTGGMNTEAFF
TRBJ1-5,-,15,-,TRBV11-2,TGTGCCAGCAGCCCTAGGGGGGCTAGCAATCAGCCCCAGCATTTT,CASSPRGASNQPQHF
TRBJ1-6,TRBD1,14,-,TRBV20-1,TGCAGTGCTAGAGATTTACAGGGGAATTCACCCCTCCACTTT,CSARDLQGNSPLHF
TRBJ1-1,-,12,-,TRBV5-1,TGCGCCAGCAGCTTAGGGGACACTGAAGCTTTCTTT,CASSLGDTEAFF
TRBJ1-5,-,15,-,TRBV12-3/TRBV12-4,TGTGCCAGCAGTTTAGGGACCGGGCCCAATCAGCCCCAGCATTTT,CASSLGTGPNQPQHF
TRBJ1-5,TRBD1,15,-,TRBV27,TGTGCCAGCAGTTTATCCCACAGGGGCGATCAGCCCCAGCATTTT,CASSLSHRGDQPQHF
TRBJ1-1,-,15,-,TRBV10-3,TGTGCCATCAGTGAGTCAGGCAGAGCGAACACTGAAGCTTTCTTT,CAISESGRANTEAFF
TRBJ1-2,TRBD1,13,-,TRBV12-3/TRBV12-4,TGTGCCAGCAGTTGGGACAGAACCTATGGCTACACCTTC,CASSWDRTYGYTF
TRBJ2-7,-,16,-,TRBV7-9,TGTGCCAGCAGCTTAATGTGGAGGGGGCTATCCTACGAGCAGTACTTC,CASSLMWRGLSYEQYF
TRBJ2-5,-,15,once,TRBV19,TGTGCCAGTAGCACTAGTGCCGGGCAAAGCTGGACCCAGTACTTC,CASSTSAGQSWTQYF
TRBJ2-2,-,14,-,TRBV6-2/TRBV6-3,TGTGCCAGCGGAGGAGGGTCAGGCACCGGGGAGCTGTTTTTT,CASGGGSGTGELFF
TRBJ2-3,-,12,-,TRBV4-3,TGCGCCAGCAGCCACCCTCACGATACGCAGTATTTT,CASSHPHDTQYF
TRBJ1-2,-,14,few,TRBV6-5,TGTGCCAGCAGTTACTCGAACCCAGGGAGGGGCTACACCTTC,CASSYSNPGRGYTF
TRBJ1-1,-,16,-,TRBV21-1,TGTGCCAGCAGCAAATCCGGACGCCAGCTTAACACTGAAGCTTTCTTT,CASSKSGRQLNTEAFF
TRBJ1-4,-,20,-,TRBV21-1,TGTGCCAGCAGCAAAGAATCCCGCTTAGGGAATCATTTCGGAGGTGAAAAACTGTTTTTT,CASSKESRLGNHFGGEKLFF
TRBJ1-2,-,13,-,TRBV5-1,TGCGCCAGCAGCTTGGGACAGCCCTATGGCTACACCTTC,CASSLGQPYGYTF
TRBJ1-6,-,19,once,TRBV28,TGTGCCAGCACCCCCAGGGGATTAGTCGGATTAGGCGGTGGTTCACCCCTCCACTTT,CASTPRGLVGLGGGSPLHF
TRBJ2-5,-,15,-,TRBV20-1,TGCAGTGCTGCCGTACCCACGGGGGGCCTACGAACCCAGTACTTC,CSAAVPTGGLRTQYF